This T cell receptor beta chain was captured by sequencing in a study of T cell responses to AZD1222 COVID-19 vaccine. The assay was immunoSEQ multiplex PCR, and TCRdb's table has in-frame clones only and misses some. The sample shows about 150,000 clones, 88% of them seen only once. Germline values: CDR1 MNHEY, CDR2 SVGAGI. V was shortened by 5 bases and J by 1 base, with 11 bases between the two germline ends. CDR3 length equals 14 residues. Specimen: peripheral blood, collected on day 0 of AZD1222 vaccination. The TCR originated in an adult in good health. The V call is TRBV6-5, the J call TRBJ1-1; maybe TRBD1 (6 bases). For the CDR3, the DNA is TGTGCCAGCAGTCAGACAGGCCGGAACACTGAAGCTTTCTTT. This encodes CASSQTGRNTEAFF.